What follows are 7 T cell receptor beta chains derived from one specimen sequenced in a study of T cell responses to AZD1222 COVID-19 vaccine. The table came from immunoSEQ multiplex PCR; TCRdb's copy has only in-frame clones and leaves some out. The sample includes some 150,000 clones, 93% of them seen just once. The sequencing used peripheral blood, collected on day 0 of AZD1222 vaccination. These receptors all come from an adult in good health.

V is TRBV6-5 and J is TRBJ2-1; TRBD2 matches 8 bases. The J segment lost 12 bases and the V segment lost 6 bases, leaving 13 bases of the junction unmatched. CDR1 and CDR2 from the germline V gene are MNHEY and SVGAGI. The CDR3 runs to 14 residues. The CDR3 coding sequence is TGTGCCAGCAGGACTACGGGCAGCGGGAGTAGGCAGTTCTTC. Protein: CASRTTGSGSRQFF.

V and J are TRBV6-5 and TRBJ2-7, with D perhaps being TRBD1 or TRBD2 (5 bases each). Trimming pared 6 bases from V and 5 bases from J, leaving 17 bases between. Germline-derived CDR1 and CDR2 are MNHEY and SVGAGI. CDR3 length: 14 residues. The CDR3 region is CASSPGPLGDEQYF. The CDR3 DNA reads TGTGCCAGCAGCCCAGGGCCTCTGGGAGACGAGCAGTACTTC.

The CDR3 DNA reads TGTGCCAGCAGCTTGACAGGGGGTAAAGAGACCCAGTACTTC. This encodes CASSLTGGKETQYF. This rearrangement joins TRBV7-9 to TRBJ2-5; 9 bases line up with TRBD1. The CDR3 has 14 amino acids. The junction had 2 bases not matched to a gene; V was cut back by 3 bases and J by 3 bases. In germline, CDR1 is SEHNR, CDR2 FQNEAQ (reference sequence).

CDR3 bases: TGTGCCAGTAGTAAAACTAGCGGGAGGGCCGTGGATACGCAGTATTTT. This encodes CASSKTSGRAVDTQYF. The J gene is TRBJ2-3, the V gene TRBV19, with 13 bases matching TRBD2. There are 16 residues in the CDR3. The junction had 7 bases not matched to a gene; V was cut back by 4 bases and J by 6 bases. Germline V gene sequence: CDR1 LNHDA, CDR2 SQIVND (reference sequence). The full variable domain, rest sourced from reference TRBV19 and TRBJ2-3, is DGGITQSPKYLFRKEGQNVTLSCEQNLNHDAMYWYRQDPGQGLRLIYYSQIVNDFQKGDIAEGYSVSREKKESFPLTVTSAQKNPTAFYLCASSKTSGRAVDTQYFGPGTRLTVL.

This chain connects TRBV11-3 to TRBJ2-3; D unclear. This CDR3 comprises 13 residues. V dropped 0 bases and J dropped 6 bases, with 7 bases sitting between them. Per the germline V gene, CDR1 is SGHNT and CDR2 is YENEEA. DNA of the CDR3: TGTGCCAGCAGCTTAGAACGGGCGGATACGCAGTATTTT. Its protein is CASSLERADTQYF.

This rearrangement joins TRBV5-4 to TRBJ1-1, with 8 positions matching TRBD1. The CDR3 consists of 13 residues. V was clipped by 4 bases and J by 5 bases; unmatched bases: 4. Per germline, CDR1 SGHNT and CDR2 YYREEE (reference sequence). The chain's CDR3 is CASSPTGVTEAFF. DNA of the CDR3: TGTGCCAGCAGCCCGACAGGGGTTACTGAAGCTTTCTTT.

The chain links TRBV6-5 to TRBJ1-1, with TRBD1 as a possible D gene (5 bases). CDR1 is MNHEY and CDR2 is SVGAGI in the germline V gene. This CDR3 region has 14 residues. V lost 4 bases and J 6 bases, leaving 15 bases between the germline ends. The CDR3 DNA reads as TGTGCCAGCAGTTCGATCGGCGGGACCGCTGAAGCTTTCTTT. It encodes CASSSIGGTAEAFF.